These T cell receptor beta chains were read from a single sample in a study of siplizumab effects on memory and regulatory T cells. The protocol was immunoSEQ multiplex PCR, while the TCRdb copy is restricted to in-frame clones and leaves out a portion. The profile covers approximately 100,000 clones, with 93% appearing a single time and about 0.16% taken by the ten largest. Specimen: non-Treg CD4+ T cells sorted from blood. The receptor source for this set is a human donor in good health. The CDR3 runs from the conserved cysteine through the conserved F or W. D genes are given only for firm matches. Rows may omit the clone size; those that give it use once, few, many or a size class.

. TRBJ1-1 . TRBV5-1 TGCGCCAGCAGCCTCACCGCCGGGGGCACTGAAGCTTTCTTT CASSLTAGGTEAFF
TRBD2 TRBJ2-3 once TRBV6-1 TGTGCCAGTAGGACTAGCGGGGGAGCAGATACGCAGTATTTT CASRTSGGADTQYF
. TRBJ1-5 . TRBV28 TGTGCCAGCAGCAACAGGGCGGGAGAACAGCCCCAGCATTTT CASSNRAGEQPQHF
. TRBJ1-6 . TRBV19 TGTGCCAGTAGTGAAGGGCCGAATAATTCACCCCTCCACTTT CASSEGPNNSPLHF
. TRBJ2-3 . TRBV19 TGTGCCAGTAGTGCCCTCGGGGGATCTAAGGCAGATACGCAGTATTTT CASSALGGSKADTQYF
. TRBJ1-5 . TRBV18 TGTGCCAGCTCATCCATGTCCATACCCCCAAATCAGCCCCAGCATTTT CASSSMSIPPNQPQHF
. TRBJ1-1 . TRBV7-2 TGTGCCAGCAGCCCCCGGCAGGGAGAAGCTTTCTTT CASSPRQGEAFF
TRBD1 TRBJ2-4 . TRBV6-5 TGTGCCAGCGGCGATATCGGGACAGGAGGGCACATTCAGTACTTC CASGDIGTGGHIQYF
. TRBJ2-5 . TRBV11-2 TGTGCCAGCAGCTTACACGGGGTGGGGCTGGAGACCCAGTACTTC CASSLHGVGLETQYF
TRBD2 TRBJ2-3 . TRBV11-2 TGTGCCAGCAGCCAACTAGCGGGGGGGCAGGGAGATACGCAGTATTTT CASSQLAGGQGDTQYF
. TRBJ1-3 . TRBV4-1 TGCGCCAGCAGCCTCGACAACAGGGTTTCTGGAAACACCATATATTTT CASSLDNRVSGNTIYF
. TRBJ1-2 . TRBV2 TGTGCCAGCAGTGAAGTTTCGAGGACAAACTATGGCTACACCTTC CASSEVSRTNYGYTF
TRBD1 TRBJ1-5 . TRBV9 TGTGCCAGCAGCGTCGGGGCAGGGGGCGGTCAGCCCCAGCATTTT CASSVGAGGGQPQHF
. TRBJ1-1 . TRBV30 TGTGCCTGGATAGGTCAGATGGGGACTGAAGCTTTCTTT CAWIGQMGTEAFF
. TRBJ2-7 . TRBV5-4 TGTGCCAGCAGCCCGTCTGTTGGGGGCCACGAGCAGTACTTC CASSPSVGGHEQYF
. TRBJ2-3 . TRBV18 TGTGCCAGCTCACTACTTAGCGTACCCACAGATACGCAGTATTTT CASSLLSVPTDTQYF
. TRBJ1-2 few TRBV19 TGTGCCAGTACGCAGGGAAATTATGGCTACACCTTC CASTQGNYGYTF
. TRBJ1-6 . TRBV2 TGTGCCAGCAGTGAAAAGGGGAAACTAGGCCCTATCAATTCACCCCTCCACTTT CASSEKGKLGPINSPLHF
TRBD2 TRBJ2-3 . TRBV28 TGTGCCAGCAGTTTAGGGCTAGCGGCGAACACAGATACGCAGTATTTT CASSLGLAANTDTQYF
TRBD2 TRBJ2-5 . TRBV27 TGTGCCAGCAGTTTATCTAGCGGGGTGACTAGTGAGACCCAGTACTTC CASSLSSGVTSETQYF
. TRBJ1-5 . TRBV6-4 TGTGCCAGCAGTGAGATGGGGGGATACCAGCCCCAGCATTTT CASSEMGGYQPQHF
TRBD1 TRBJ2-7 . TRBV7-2 TGTGCCAGCAGCGCCGCCCGGGACAGGGTGTACGAGCAGTACTTC CASSAARDRVYEQYF
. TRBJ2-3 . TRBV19 TGTGCCAGTAGTATCGGTTTGACGGTAAACACAGATACGCAGTATTTT CASSIGLTVNTDTQYF
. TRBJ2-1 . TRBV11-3 TGTGCCAGCAGCTTAGGGGGGGCGGAGGGATACAATGAGCAGTTCTTC CASSLGGAEGYNEQFF
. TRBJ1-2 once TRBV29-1 TGCAGCGTTGAAGACCACAAAGGCTACACCTTC CSVEDHKGYTF
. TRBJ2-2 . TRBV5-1 TGCGCCAGCAGCTTGCGGGCCGACAGGGCGGGAACCGGGGAGCTGTTTTTT CASSLRADRAGTGELFF
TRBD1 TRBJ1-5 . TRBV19 TGTGCCAGTTGTACCACCGGGACAGATAGCAATCAGCCCCAGCATTTT CASCTTGTDSNQPQHF
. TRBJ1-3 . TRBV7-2 TGTGCCAGCAGTACTCAGGGGAAACCCTCTGGAAACACCATATATTTT CASSTQGKPSGNTIYF
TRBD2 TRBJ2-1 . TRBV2 TGTGCCAGCAGTGTAGCCGGGACTAGCGGCGTCAATGAGCAGTTCTTC CASSVAGTSGVNEQFF
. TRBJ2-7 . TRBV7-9 TGTGCCAGCAATCCAGTTAGGACAGCCTCCTACGAGCAGTACTTC CASNPVRTASYEQYF
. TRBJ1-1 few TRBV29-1 TGCAGCGTAGGACCGGCCGGGGCTTTCTTT CSVGPAGAFF
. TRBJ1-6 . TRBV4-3 TGCGCCAGCAGCCCTCGGCCGGGGGATTCACCCCTCCACTTT CASSPRPGDSPLHF
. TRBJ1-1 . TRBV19 TGTGCCAGTAGTTTGGGGTGGGCTGAAGCTTTCTTT CASSLGWAEAFF
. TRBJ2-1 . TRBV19 TGTGCCAGTAGGACCGGGCCCAGCCAGTTCTTC CASRTGPSQFF
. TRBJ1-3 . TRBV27 TGTGCCAGCAGTTTAACCGGACTGAACTCTGGAAACACCATATATTTT CASSLTGLNSGNTIYF
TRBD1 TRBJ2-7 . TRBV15 TGTGCCACCAGCGGCGACAGGGGAACCTACGAGCAGTACTTC CATSGDRGTYEQYF
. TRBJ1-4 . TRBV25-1 TGTGCCAGCAGCATCCTGGGGACAACTAATGAAAAACTGTTTTTT CASSILGTTNEKLFF
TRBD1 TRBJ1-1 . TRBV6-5 TGTGCCAGCAGTCGAATTATCCAGGGGGGGCAAGCTTTCTTT CASSRIIQGGQAFF
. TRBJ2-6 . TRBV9 TGTGCCAGCAGGTCAGGGGCCAACGTCCTGACTTTC CASRSGANVLTF
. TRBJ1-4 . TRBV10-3 TGTGCCATCGGAAGGGGCGGAACTAATGAAAAACTGTTTTTT CAIGRGGTNEKLFF
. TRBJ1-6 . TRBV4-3 TGCGCCAGCAGCCAAGAGAGACTGAGCTCCTATAATTCACCCCTCCACTTT CASSQERLSSYNSPLHF
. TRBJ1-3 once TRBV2 TGTGCCAGCGCTTCAAACGCTGGAAACACCATATATTTT CASASNAGNTIYF
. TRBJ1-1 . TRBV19 TGTGCCAGTGTCAAGGGGTTGAACACTGAAGCTTTCTTT CASVKGLNTEAFF
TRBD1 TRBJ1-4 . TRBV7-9 TGTGCCAGCAGCCCGGGACAGGGTACAACTAATGAAAAACTGTTTTTT CASSPGQGTTNEKLFF
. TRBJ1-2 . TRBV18 TGTGCCAGCTCACCACCGACAGGAGCCGATGGCTACACCTTC CASSPPTGADGYTF
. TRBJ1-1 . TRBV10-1 TGCGCCAGCAGTGAGTCGGGTCTGGACACTGAAGCTTTCTTT CASSESGLDTEAFF
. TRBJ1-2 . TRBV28 TGTGCCAGCAGCACAGGGACCCGTGGCTACACCTTC CASSTGTRGYTF
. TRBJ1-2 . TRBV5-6 TGTGCCAGCAGCGGGGGACTGGCGTATGGCTACACCTTC CASSGGLAYGYTF
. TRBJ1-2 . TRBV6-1 TGTGCCAGCAGTGAAAGTACAGGTCCCTATGGCTACACCTTC CASSESTGPYGYTF
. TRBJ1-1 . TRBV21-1 TGTGCCAGCAGCAAGGTCCCAGAGGAAGCTTTCTTT CASSKVPEEAFF
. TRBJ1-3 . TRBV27 TGTGCCAGCTCCTTCAGTCACGGAAACACCATATATTTT CASSFSHGNTIYF
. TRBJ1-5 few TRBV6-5 TGTGCCAGCAGCCCAGAGCCAGGCAATCAGCCCCAGCATTTT CASSPEPGNQPQHF
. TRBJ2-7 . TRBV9 TGTGCCAGCAGCTTGCGGGACGGCTCCTACGAGCAGTACTTC CASSLRDGSYEQYF
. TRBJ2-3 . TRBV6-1 TGTGCCAGCAGTGTTCAGATCACAGATACGCAGTATTTT CASSVQITDTQYF
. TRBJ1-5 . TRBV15 TGTGCCACCAGCAGAGAACGTTGGGATCAGCCCCAGCATTTT CATSRERWDQPQHF
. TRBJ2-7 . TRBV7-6 TGTGCCAGCAGCTTAGTCCAGGGAATACAAACCTACGAGCAGTACTTC CASSLVQGIQTYEQYF
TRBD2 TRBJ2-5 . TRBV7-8 TGTGCCAGCAGCCCTCTAGCGGGGGGAAAAGAGACCCAGTACTTC CASSPLAGGKETQYF
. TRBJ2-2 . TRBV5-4 TGTGCCAGCAGCTTGGAAAGATACGGGGAGCTGTTTTTT CASSLERYGELFF
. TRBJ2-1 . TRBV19 TGTGCCAGTAGTATTCCCGATGAGCAGTTCTTC CASSIPDEQFF
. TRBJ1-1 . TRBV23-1 TGCGCCAGCAGTCAACCCTCCCGGGGGTCGGGCACTGAAGCTTTCTTT CASSQPSRGSGTEAFF